Listed here is a single T cell receptor beta chain. Other DNA sequences in the sample encode the same CDR3. This sample was included in a study of blood T cell repertoires in COVID-19. Study in general: Collection of acute and convalescent COVID-19 samples took place in the United States, Italy and Spain. The analysed material was cDNA or gDNA that came from T cells, B-cell-depleted T cells, or PBMCs.

This table comes from immunoSEQ multiplex PCR, and its TCRdb copy is limited to in-frame clones, with some not included. The table lists about 260,000 clones, about 85% of them singletons, with about an eighth in the top ten. The V gene's germline CDR1 is SGHNT and CDR2 YYREEE (reference sequence). The CDR3 loop spans 14 amino acids. V was shortened by 0 bases and J by 2 bases, with 8 bases between the two germline ends. Sequencing was performed on peripheral blood. The TCR was taken from a human donor in a cohort sampled during active COVID-19. The V call is TRBV5-4, the J call TRBJ1-2, with D tentatively TRBD1 (5 bases). The CDR3 is CASSLGQGNYGYTF. The CDR3 bases are TGTGCCAGCAGCTTGGGTCAGGGAAACTATGGCTACACCTTC.